This T cell receptor beta chain was sequenced during a study of Tregs in tolerant kidney transplant recipients. This CDR3 has 15 amino acids. The germline gives CDR1 SGDLS, CDR2 YYNGEE. Deletions cut 4 bases from V and 1 base from J, with 14 bases between. Sequencing was performed with immunoSEQ multiplex PCR; in TCRdb, only in-frame clones are kept and a portion is missing. The repertoire consists of approximately 98,000 clones, with 90% occurring once and the leading ten covering about 0.35%. The source of this sequence is a human donor who received a combined kidney and bone marrow transplant. Sequencing used CD4+ T cells from blood, obtained before the transplant. The chain joins TRBV9 to TRBJ2-5, with D maybe TRBD1 (6 bases). CDR3 sequence: CASSFLPRGQETQYF. In nucleotides, the CDR3 is TGTGCCAGCAGCTTCCTCCCCAGGGGCCAAGAGACCCAGTACTTC.